The next 18 T cell receptor beta chains were all read from a single sample in a study of cytomegalovirus exposure and HLA in healthy donors. The study ran its PCR with 60 Vbeta and 13 Jbeta primers. TCRdb keeps only in-frame clones here, not all; method: immunoSEQ multiplex PCR. The profile shows 150,000 to 200,000 clones, 81% of them singletons. Input material: PBMCs. The receptors were gathered from a woman aged 50 to 60 in good health and CMV-seronegative.

The chain couples TRBV6-5 to TRBJ1-1; weak D call: TRBD1 (5 bases). V was trimmed by 4 bases and J by 5 bases, leaving 17 bases between them. The germline CDR1 and CDR2 sequences are MNHEY and SVGAGI. CDR3 length: 15 amino acids. CDR3 region: CASSSRTPPKTEAFF. CDR3 DNA: TGTGCCAGCAGTTCCAGGACACCGCCGAAGACTGAAGCTTTCTTT.

The table lists this clone with a few counts. The chain combines TRBV18 with TRBJ1-2; D gene uncertain. The CDR3 sequence is 14 residues long. V was pared by 3 bases and J by 1 base, with 9 bases between. CDR1 and CDR2 (germline): KGHSH, LQKENI. The CDR3 DNA reads as TGTGCCAGCTCACCTGAACAGCTTAACTATGGCTACACCTTC. This encodes CASSPEQLNYGYTF.

The J gene is TRBJ2-1, the V gene TRBV18; D possibly corresponds to TRBD1 (5 bases). The CDR3 has 16 residues. Trimming left V 0 bases short and J 6 bases short, with 15 bases between. Per the germline V gene, CDR1 is KGHSH and CDR2 is LQKENI. The CDR3 region is CASSPPTDTIRNEQFF. The CDR3 DNA reads TGTGCCAGCTCACCACCGACAGATACAATCCGCAATGAGCAGTTCTTC.

This chain connects TRBV18 to TRBJ2-5; the match to TRBD1 covers 10 bases. The CDR3 spans 15 residues. Germline V gene data show CDR1 as KGHSH and CDR2 as LQKENI. After removal of 5 bases from V and 7 bases from J, the junction contained 10 bases not matched to a gene. CDR3 nucleotide sequence: TGTGCCAGCTCAGACGACAGGGGGCAGCGTCCGACCCAGTACTTC. This encodes CASSDDRGQRPTQYF.

J is TRBJ1-6 and V is TRBV9, with D uncertain. Germline CDR1 is SGDLS and CDR2 is YYNGEE. The CDR3 has 14 amino acids. Trimming cost V 3 bases and J 9 bases, with 13 bases left between them. The CDR3 sequence: CASSGNVGASPLHF. CDR3 nucleotide sequence: TGTGCCAGCAGCGGCAATGTTGGAGCTTCACCCCTCCACTTT.

The chain recombines TRBV7-8 with TRBJ2-3; D is unclear. CDR1 is SGHVS, CDR2 FQNEAQ, per germline. The V end was cut by 6 bases, the J end by 4 bases, with 11 bases between. The length of the CDR3 is 13 residues. The CDR3 reads CASRNHLADTQYF. Here the CDR3 DNA reads TGTGCCAGCAGAAATCATTTAGCAGATACGCAGTATTTT.

CDR3 nucleotides: TGTGCCAGCAGTTCCCCAGGGGGTGGAAACACCATATATTTT. Translated, it gives CASSSPGGGNTIYF. The gene calls are TRBV28 and TRBJ1-3; the match to TRBD1 covers 7 bases. Looked up from germline, CDR1 is MDHEN and CDR2 is SYDVKM. The CDR3 spans 14 residues. The ends lost 4 bases at V and 3 bases at J; junction bases unmatched: 3.

This chain uses TRBV25-1 with TRBJ2-3, with TRBD1 matching over 8 bases. Germline loops: CDR1 MGHDK, CDR2 SYGVNS. V shed 5 bases and J 0 bases; nucleotides not matched to a gene: 4. CDR3 length: 15 amino acids. For the CDR3, the DNA is TGTGCCAGCAGTCGACAGGGGCAGAGCACAGATACGCAGTATTTT. It yields the protein CASSRQGQSTDTQYF.

The gene calls are TRBV19 and TRBJ1-1; no reliable D call. Trimming stripped 1 base from V and 2 bases from J, with 11 bases between. Germline V gene data show CDR1 as LNHDA and CDR2 as SQIVND (reference sequence). CDR3 length: 15 amino acids. CDR3: CASSIAEGINTEAFF. The CDR3 DNA sequence: TGTGCCAGTAGTATAGCGGAGGGAATTAACACTGAAGCTTTCTTT.

V usage is TRBV19 and J usage is TRBJ1-1; 7 bases map to TRBD1. The V and J ends lost 8 bases and 1 base, in that order; junction bases with no gene match: 13. The germline V gene has CDR1 LNHDA and CDR2 SQIVND (reference sequence). CDR3 size: 16 residues. CDR3 residues: CASGAHAGGRNTEAFF. CDR3 nucleotides: TGTGCCAGTGGGGCCCACGCAGGGGGAAGGAACACTGAAGCTTTCTTT.

This chain uses TRBV12-5 with TRBJ2-1; 7 bases match TRBD2. The CDR3 consists of 14 residues. CDR1 and CDR2 from the germline V gene are LGHNT and FRNRAP. V was pared by 8 bases and J by 3 bases, with 7 bases of the junction left unmatched. The CDR3 here is CASSLAGVYNEQFF. In DNA, the CDR3 is TGTGCTAGTAGTCTGGCGGGAGTCTACAATGAGCAGTTCTTC.

V gene TRBV11-2 combines with J gene TRBJ1-3; D ambiguous. The CDR3 is 17 amino acids. In germline, CDR1 is SGHAT, CDR2 FQNNGV. Trimming removed 7 bases at V and 2 bases at J, with 21 bases between. Written as DNA, the CDR3 is TGTGCCAGCATCAAAGGGCCTAAAACGGGGACTGGAAACACCATATATTTT. It codes for CASIKGPKTGTGNTIYF.

This sequence joins TRBV7-9 and TRBJ2-3; 7 bases agree with TRBD2. V trimming: 5 bases; J trimming: 0 bases; junction bases outside the gene matches: 8. CDR3 length equals 16 residues. Germline CDR1 reads SEHNR; CDR2 reads FQNEAQ (reference sequence). The CDR3 region has the DNA TGTGCCAGCAGCCCAGCGGGGCGTCTTAGCACAGATACGCAGTATTTT. Translating it yields CASSPAGRLSTDTQYF.

The chain joins TRBV19 to TRBJ1-5, with 7 bases matching TRBD1. Trimming removed 1 base from V and 5 bases from J; junction bases left unmatched: 5. This CDR3 is 15 amino acids long. Looked up from germline, CDR1 is LNHDA and CDR2 is SQIVND (reference sequence). Written as DNA, the CDR3 is TGTGCCAGTAGTATAGGAGGGGGCGGGCATCAGCCCCAGCATTTT. Its translation is CASSIGGGGHQPQHF.

The rearrangement joins TRBV5-5 to TRBJ2-1, with 12 bases fitting TRBD2. Germline V gene sequence: CDR1 SGHKS, CDR2 YYEKEE (reference sequence). The junction had 2 bases not matched to a gene; V was cut back by 4 bases and J by 6 bases. CDR3 length equals 14 residues. The CDR3 region is CASSKTSGSNEQFF. For the CDR3, the DNA is TGTGCCAGCAGCAAGACTAGCGGGAGCAATGAGCAGTTCTTC.

This chain uses TRBV28 with TRBJ2-7; the match to TRBD1 covers 12 bases. After removal of 4 bases from V and 7 bases from J, the junction contained 11 bases not matched to a gene. CDR1 MDHEN and CDR2 SYDVKM come from the germline V gene. The CDR3 is made up of 16 amino acids. CDR3 sequence: CASSSLGTGGLWEQYF. CDR3 bases: TGTGCCAGCAGTTCTCTCGGGACAGGGGGCCTCTGGGAGCAGTACTTC.

The rearrangement joins TRBV18 to TRBJ1-1, with a tentative D call TRBD1 (6 bases). Looked up from germline, CDR1 is KGHSH and CDR2 is LQKENI. V was trimmed by 6 bases and J by 5 bases, leaving 16 bases between them. The CDR3 spans 14 residues. The CDR3 loop is CASSTGLQGTEAFF. The CDR3 DNA reads TGTGCCAGCTCGACGGGCCTCCAGGGGACTGAAGCTTTCTTT.

The rearrangement joins TRBV9 to TRBJ2-3; a weak D match, TRBD1 (5 bases). The DNA end is a closer match to TRBJ1-5, so the J assignment may be wrong. Per germline, CDR1 SGDLS and CDR2 YYNGEE. The CDR3 is made up of 16 amino acids. The chain's CDR3 is CASSLGLAGDRGTQHF. The CDR3 region has the DNA TGTGCCAGCAGCCTGGGACTAGCGGGAGACCGCGGTACGCAGCATTTT.